Listed here are 12 T cell receptor beta chains from one sample, sequenced in a study of regulatory T cells in long-lasting Graves disease. Relying on iRepertoire HTBI primers and Arm-PCR of CDR3 regions, the team built TCR beta libraries. TCRdb re-derived calls from the multiplex PCR reads in MiXCR, one entry per CDR3 protein. The sample records around 420,000 distinct CDR3 sequences, 15% to 17% being singletons. Time point noted: newly diagnosed GD, antithyroid drugs for less than 3 months. From RNA extracted from PBMCs, the TCR library was made. The specimen comprised peripheral blood mononuclear cells (PBMCs), sampled at new diagnosis, from a patient treated with antithyroid drugs. The receptors here all came from a female donor with Graves disease.

CDR3 residues: CASGPALAGVPGELFF. The CDR3 DNA sequence: TGTGCTAGTGGTCCCGCTCTAGCGGGCGTCCCCGGGGAGCTGTTTTTT. The rearrangement joins TRBV12-5 to TRBJ2-2, with 8 bases lining up with TRBD2. Germline CDR1 and CDR2: LGHNT and FRNRAP. Trimming took 5 bases from V and 6 from J; bases not matched to a gene: 11. This CDR3 has 16 residues.

The gene calls are TRBV9 and TRBJ1-5, with D unclear. Per germline, CDR1 SGDLS and CDR2 YYNGEE. V lost 4 bases, J lost 1 base, and 12 bases lay in between. The CDR3 has 15 amino acids. CDR3 loop: CASSPRHHSNQPQHF. The CDR3 region has the DNA TGTGCCAGCAGCCCCCGACACCACAGCAATCAGCCCCAGCATTTT.

This clonotype came up a few times. The chain recombines TRBV5-6 with TRBJ1-2; no clear D. The CDR3 spans 16 residues. The V and J ends lost 4 bases and 6 bases respectively, with 22 bases between them. Germline assignment: CDR1 SGHDT and CDR2 YYEEEE. In nucleotides, the CDR3 is TGTGCCAGCAGCCCTCGCTTAGGACTCTCTAGCGATGGCTACACCTTC. As protein: CASSPRLGLSSDGYTF.

In its sample, this clonotype was seen many times. This chain connects TRBV7-9 to TRBJ2-1; D may be TRBD1 or TRBD2 (5 bases each). There are 17 residues in the CDR3. Germline values: CDR1 SEHNR, CDR2 FQNEAQ (reference sequence). The V end was cut by 2 bases, the J end by 4 bases, with 18 bases between. The CDR3 loop is CASSLKVGEWGYNEQFF. CDR3 nucleotide sequence: TGTGCCAGCAGCTTAAAGGTGGGGGAGTGGGGTTACAATGAGCAGTTCTTC.

On this clonotype: A much larger clone is a single base away; this may be a read error. This chain connects TRBV6-1 to TRBJ2-4; 12 bases fit TRBD2. The DNA end is a closer match to TRBJ2-1, so the J assignment may be wrong. The CDR3 contains 16 residues. Germline assignment: CDR1 MNHNS and CDR2 SASEGT. This CDR3 reads CASSGFGLAGNHVQFF. The CDR3 bases are TGTGCCAGCAGTGGCTTCGGACTAGCGGGAAACCATGTGCAGTTCTTC.

This clonotype was counted a few times. A much more abundant neighbour one base away suggests this may be a read error. The chain recombines TRBV7-2 with TRBJ1-1; D unresolved. Germline V lookup: CDR1 SGHTA, CDR2 FQGNSA. This CDR3 spans 16 amino acids. CDR3 coding DNA: TGTGCCAGCAGCTTTGGCTCGAGAGCGTTAAGCACTGAAGCTCTCTTT. This codes for CASSFGSRALSTEALF.

The sample holds many counts of this clonotype. A much larger clone lies a single base off, so this may be a read error. The rearrangement joins TRBV28 to TRBJ1-2; 7 bases match TRBD1. The germline gives CDR1 MDHEN, CDR2 SYDVKM. The CDR3 is 13 residues long. Trimming cost V 7 bases and J 7 bases; bases outside gene matches: 9. In DNA, the CDR3 is TGTGCCAGCATCTTAACAGGGGTTGGTGGCTACACCTTC. Translation: CASILTGVGGYTF.

This clonotype was counted only a few times. This chain uses TRBV15 with TRBJ2-1; perhaps D is TRBD1 or TRBD2 (7 bases each). Germline V CDR1 and CDR2: LNHNV, YYDKDF (reference sequence). V was shortened by 0 bases and J by 10 bases, with 16 bases between the two germline ends. The CDR3 extends over 15 amino acids. The CDR3 spells CATSRDWARGGEQFF. CDR3 bases: TGTGCCACCAGCAGAGATTGGGCCAGGGGGGGCGAGCAGTTCTTC.

This clonotype was seen ten or more times. The chain carries TRBV6-9 and TRBJ2-3; possibly TRBD1 for D (5 bases). V lost 4 bases to trimming and J lost 2 bases, with 13 bases between them. CDR1 is MNHGY, CDR2 SVAAGI, per germline. The CDR3 spans 15 residues. CDR3 coding DNA: TGTGCCAGCAGTTCCTCTCAGGGAAACACAGATACGCAGTATTTT. As protein: CASSSSQGNTDTQYF.

As concerns this clonotype: This may stem from a read error, because a much larger clone lies one nucleotide away. V gene TRBV24-1 combines with J gene TRBJ2-2; 13 bases map to TRBD2. Germline CDR1 reads KGHDR; CDR2 reads SFDVKD. This CDR3 is 16 amino acids long. The CDR3 DNA sequence: TGTGCCACCGCTGGACTAGCGGGAGTGAACACCGGGGGGCTGTTTTTT. Its translation: CATAGLAGVNTGGLFF.

This clonotype was seen repeatedly, ten times or more. J is TRBJ1-5 and V is TRBV12-3 or TRBV12-4; 9 bases align to TRBD1. This CDR3 spans 16 amino acids. J lost 4 bases, V lost 5 bases, and 9 bases had no gene match. CDR3 sequence reads: CASSPSDRGRNQPQHF. For the CDR3, the DNA is TGTGCCAGCAGTCCCTCGGACAGGGGTCGGAATCAGCCCCAGCATTTT.

Comments on this clonotype: This may come from a read error, since a much larger clone is one base off. This sequence joins TRBV11-2 and TRBJ2-7; 10 positions agree with TRBD2. The germline gives CDR1 SGHAT, CDR2 FQNNGV. The CDR3 is 14 residues long. Trimming cost V 5 bases and J 3 bases; bases outside gene matches: 4. This chain's CDR3 is CASSAGTSDYEQYF. The CDR3 DNA reads as TGTGCCAGCAGCGCCGGGACTAGCGACTACGAGCAGTACTTC.